This is a list of T cell receptor beta chains from one sample in a study of cytomegalovirus exposure and HLA in healthy donors. Clones were sequenced by immunoSEQ multiplex PCR, and TCRdb holds only the in-frame ones, with some missing. This sample has some 110,000 clones; around 66% occur once, and the top ten carry approximately 8%. Sequencing was carried out using PBMCs. These receptors were obtained from a woman aged 40 to 55 in good health and CMV-seropositive. Both conserved end residues are trimmed from each CDR3.

v_gene: TRBV7-9; CDR3aa: ASSPDYEQY
v_gene: TRBV5-1; CDR3aa: ASSSPLAGDYEQY
v_gene: TRBV19; CDR3aa: ASSIVGQYNSPLH
v_gene: TRBV6-6; CDR3aa: ASTGQGADYGYT
v_gene: TRBV11-3; CDR3aa: ASSFQGLGEKLF
v_gene: TRBV5-1; CDR3aa: ASSLEGSASYNEQF
v_gene: TRBV28; CDR3aa: ASSLVLAGPSIYEQY
v_gene: TRBV4-2; CDR3aa: ASSPLIAGDTQY
v_gene: TRBV6-4; CDR3aa: ASSPGASSLSTDTQY
v_gene: TRBV30; CDR3aa: AYEQGAGNTIY
v_gene: TRBV7-7; CDR3aa: ASSLGSGKETQY
v_gene: TRBV5-1; CDR3aa: ASSPGLAGLHYEQY
v_gene: TRBV10-1; CDR3aa: ASSDTGTGANGYT
v_gene: TRBV29-1; CDR3aa: SVGGGDEQY
v_gene: TRBV9; CDR3aa: ASSVGEGLAGDEQF
v_gene: TRBV28; CDR3aa: ASSLGQGNGYT
v_gene: TRBV25-1; CDR3aa: ASSGDMANSPLH
v_gene: TRBV28; CDR3aa: ASSSGDYEQY
v_gene: TRBV29-1; CDR3aa: SVNPRGVNTEAF
v_gene: TRBV5-6; CDR3aa: ASSLVGLAWLF
v_gene: TRBV29-1; CDR3aa: SVEDQVPGTEAF
v_gene: TRBV5-6; CDR3aa: ASRGRGSTGELF
v_gene: TRBV14; CDR3aa: ASRPGTGDGYGYP
v_gene: TRBV28; CDR3aa: ATIQGTGELF
v_gene: TRBV5-4; CDR3aa: ASSLQGADTQY
v_gene: TRBV5-4; CDR3aa: ASSLGHEAF
v_gene: TRBV5-1; CDR3aa: ASSETQGRGGEKLF
v_gene: TRBV7-2; CDR3aa: ASSFPPGPTFYEQY
v_gene: TRBV11-3; CDR3aa: ASSPGGSGSYTDTQY
v_gene: TRBV7-9; CDR3aa: ASSSQLVDTQY
v_gene: TRBV14; CDR3aa: ASSLGTVTYEQY
v_gene: TRBV7-6; CDR3aa: ASSPTTSWGGEQY
v_gene: TRBV28; CDR3aa: ASSLRDSLVQPQH
v_gene: TRBV6-5; CDR3aa: ASGGSVSSNQPQH
v_gene: TRBV6-1; CDR3aa: ASRGVDYNEQF
v_gene: TRBV18; CDR3aa: ASSQVQGLNTEAF
v_gene: TRBV18; CDR3aa: ASSRSAGGAETQY
v_gene: TRBV5-4; CDR3aa: ASSFDRGGEQY
v_gene: TRBV7-6; CDR3aa: ASSRGTGGDGYT
v_gene: TRBV5-4; CDR3aa: ASSLVLAGGKGDTQY
v_gene: TRBV6-1; CDR3aa: ASSTGSGGTDTQY
v_gene: TRBV5-1; CDR3aa: ASSSGEDNQPQH
v_gene: TRBV5-1; CDR3aa: ASSLASGGASEQY
v_gene: TRBV15; CDR3aa: ATTDSPNEQY
v_gene: TRBV14; CDR3aa: ASSRSGTVALQY
v_gene: TRBV9; CDR3aa: ASSVLSSPLGELF
v_gene: TRBV27; CDR3aa: ASSGYAANEKLF
v_gene: TRBV5-1; CDR3aa: ASSPRLPGTDTQY
v_gene: TRBV28; CDR3aa: ASSRGSAGANVLT
v_gene: TRBV2; CDR3aa: ASSSSHGREFTDTQY